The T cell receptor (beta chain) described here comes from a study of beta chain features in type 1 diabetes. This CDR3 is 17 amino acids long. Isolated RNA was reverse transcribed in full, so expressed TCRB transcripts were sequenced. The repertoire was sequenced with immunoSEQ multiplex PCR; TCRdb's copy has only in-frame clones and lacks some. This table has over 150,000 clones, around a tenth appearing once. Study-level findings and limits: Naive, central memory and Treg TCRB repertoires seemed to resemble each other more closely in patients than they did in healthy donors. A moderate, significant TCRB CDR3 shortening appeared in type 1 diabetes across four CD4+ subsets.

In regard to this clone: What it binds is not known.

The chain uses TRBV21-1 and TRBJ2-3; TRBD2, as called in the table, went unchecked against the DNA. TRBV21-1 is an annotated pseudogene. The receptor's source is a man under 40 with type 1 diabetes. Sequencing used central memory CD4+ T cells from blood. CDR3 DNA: TGTGCCAGCAGCAAATGGAGTACTAGCGGGAGCACAGATACGCAGTATTTT. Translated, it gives CASSKWSTSGSTDTQYF.